The 10 T cell receptor beta chains below were found in one sample sequenced in a study of early T cells in non-severe SARS-CoV-2 infection. MiXCR, run by TCRdb on the 5' RACE reads, gives a single entry per CDR3 protein. This table holds some 100,000 distinct CDR3 sequences, about 14% found once. The specimen was whole blood. The receptors stem from an adult who was a healthcare worker with PCR-confirmed SARS-CoV-2 infection or an uninfected control (not recorded which).

The table lists this clonotype with a few counts. The chain has TRBV4-1 and TRBJ2-7; D is perhaps TRBD2 (6 bases). The germline gives CDR1 MGHRA, CDR2 YSYEKL. This CDR3 contains 17 residues. Trimming took off 0 bases at V and 4 bases at J, with 19 bases between the two ends. The DNA of the CDR3 is TGCGCCAGCAGCCAAGATGCGGGGAGCGGAGGGGATTACGAGCAGTACGTC. Its translation is CASSQDAGSGGDYEQYV.

This sequence joins TRBV28 and TRBJ1-6, with D hard to call. The germline V gene encodes CDR1 MDHEN and CDR2 SYDVKM. CDR3 length: 11 amino acids. Trimming removed 1 base at V and 9 bases at J, with 1 base between. The CDR3: CASSLSSPLHF. DNA of the CDR3: TGTGCCAGCAGTTTATCTTCACCCCTCCACTTT. The entire variable domain, with the rest obtained from reference TRBV28 and TRBJ1-6, is as follows: DVKVTQSSRYLVKRTGEKVFLECVQDMDHENMFWYRQDPGLGLRLIYFSYDVKMKEKGDIPEGYSVSREKKERFSLILESASTNQTSMYLCASSLSSPLHFGNGTRLTVT.

This chain joins TRBV20-1 and TRBJ2-1; 15 bases line up with TRBD2. Looked up from germline, CDR1 is DFQATT and CDR2 is SNEGSKA (reference sequence). The CDR3 spans 17 residues. V lost 6 bases and J lost 1; bases outside the gene matches: 7. The CDR3 here is CSARTSGGASSYNEQFF. DNA for the CDR3: TGCAGTGCGAGGACTAGCGGGGGGGCCTCGTCCTACAATGAGCAGTTCTTC.

The sample holds many counts of this clonotype. The chain recombines TRBV4-1 with TRBJ2-1; 8 bases align to TRBD2. J was trimmed by 8 bases and V by 0 bases; bases with no gene match: 15. This CDR3 spans 18 amino acids. Germline CDR1 and CDR2: MGHRA and YSYEKL. Here the CDR3 DNA reads TGCGCCAGCAGCCAAGATCCCTCCCCGGGGGGGGCCTTCTATGAGCAGTTCTTC. Protein product: CASSQDPSPGGAFYEQFF.

This clonotype was observed a handful of times. The gene calls are TRBV25-1 and TRBJ2-1; perhaps TRBD1 as D (6 bases). Germline CDR1 reads MGHDK; CDR2 reads SYGVNS. V lost 6 bases and J lost 8, with 17 bases in between. This CDR3 region has 14 residues. The chain's CDR3 is CASRAGTRGYEQFF. The CDR3 region has the DNA TGTGCCAGCAGAGCCGGGACACGGGGCTATGAGCAGTTCTTC.

At least ten counts were recorded for this clonotype. This chain links TRBV19 with TRBJ2-6; TRBD1 aligns across 11 bases. The CDR3 extends over 18 amino acids. Germline V lookup: CDR1 LNHDA, CDR2 SQIVND (reference sequence). The V gene end was trimmed by 5 bases and the J gene end by 3 bases; junction bases not matched to a gene: 9. The CDR3: CASSYSPDRGLGANVLTF. The DNA of the CDR3 is TGTGCCAGTAGTTACAGCCCGGACAGGGGGCTTGGGGCCAACGTCCTGACTTTC.

The sample holds a few counts of this clonotype. The V call is TRBV5-4, the J call TRBJ1-1; D is unclear. This CDR3 spans 18 amino acids. Germline V gene lookup returns CDR1 SGHNT and CDR2 YYREEE (reference sequence). The V end was cut by 4 bases, the J end by 0 bases, with 22 bases between. The CDR3 DNA sequence: TGTGCCAGCAGCGACTTTACGAGGAGGAGAAAGATGAACACTGAAGCTTTCTTT. It codes for CASSDFTRRRKMNTEAFF. Supplemented by reference TRBV5-4 and TRBJ1-1, the full variable domain reads ETGVTQSPTHLIKTRGQQVTLRCSSQSGHNTVSWYQQALGQGPQFIFQYYREEENGRGNFPPRFSGLQFPNYSSELNVNALELDDSALYLCASSDFTRRRKMNTEAFFGQGTRLTVV.

This chain joins TRBV6-5 and TRBJ2-7; 11 bases line up with TRBD1. V was clipped by 7 bases and J by 4 bases; unmatched bases: 6. Germline V lookup: CDR1 MNHEY, CDR2 SVGAGI. CDR3 size: 14 residues. The CDR3 region has the DNA TGTGCCAGCAAATTGGACAGGGGGCGATACGAGCAGTACGTC. This codes for CASKLDRGRYEQYV.

The V and J genes are TRBV7-2 and TRBJ1-2; 10 bases are shared with TRBD1. Germline CDR1 is SGHTA and CDR2 is FQGNSA. The junction had 10 bases not matched to a gene; V was cut back by 1 base and J by 8 bases. CDR3 size: 16 residues. CDR3 loop: CASSLVGQGGARGYTF. The CDR3 DNA reads as TGTGCCAGCAGCTTAGTTGGACAGGGGGGAGCGAGAGGCTACACCTTC.

The rearrangement links TRBV19 to TRBJ2-1; TRBD1 agrees at 9 bases. Germline V gives CDR1 LNHDA, CDR2 SQIVND (reference sequence). After removal of 4 bases from V and 3 bases from J, the junction contained 4 bases not matched to a gene. CDR3 length: 15 residues. The CDR3 region has the DNA TGTGCCAGTAGTAGGACAGGGGCAGACTACAATGAGCAGTTCTTC. It is translated as CASSRTGADYNEQFF.